Listed below are T cell receptor beta chains from one sample, sequenced in a study of CD8 T cells in ankylosing spondylitis. MiXCR, run by TCRdb on the 5' RACE reads, gives a single entry per CDR3 protein. The table lists 130,000 or so distinct CDR3 sequences, 7% of them singletons, with 12% in the top ten. Sequenced input: blood, either unsorted or a sorted T cell fraction (not recorded which). Source of these receptors: a male donor with ankylosing spondylitis or in good health (not recorded which). Each CDR3 is given with its conserved first and last residue. A D gene is named only where the DNA matches it firmly. Clone size is shown for a subset of rows, as once, few, many or a class of expanded clone.

V: TRBV3-1; J: TRBJ2-2; size: many; length: 14; D: .; CDR3: CASGILANTGELFF; DNA: TGTGCCAGCGGGATACTAGCGAACACCGGGGAGCTGTTTTTT
V: TRBV5-1; J: TRBJ1-6; size: many; length: 14; D: .; CDR3: CASSLWGSHSPLHF; DNA: TGCGCCAGCAGCTTGTGGGGGTCGCATTCACCCCTCCACTTT
V: TRBV20-1; J: TRBJ2-7; size: many; length: 17; D: .; CDR3: CSASVPSSLRARFFQYF; DNA: TGCAGTGCCAGTGTCCCTAGCAGCCTACGAGCAAGGTTTTTTCAGTACTTC
V: TRBV10-3; J: TRBJ1-2; size: many; length: 15; D: .; CDR3: CAISESERQTYGYTF; DNA: TGTGCCATCAGTGAATCAGAGAGGCAGACGTATGGCTACACCTTC
V: TRBV11-2; J: TRBJ2-1; size: many; length: 18; D: TRBD2; CDR3: CASSLFGASGSFGDEQFF; DNA: TGTGCCAGCAGCTTATTTGGAGCTAGCGGGAGTTTCGGCGATGAGCAGTTCTTC
V: TRBV5-6; J: TRBJ1-2; size: .; length: 17; D: TRBD1; CDR3: CASSLPGQGELNYGYTF; DNA: TGTGCCAGCAGCTTGCCCGGACAGGGGGAGCTAAACTATGGCTACACCTTC
V: TRBV20-1; J: TRBJ2-3; size: few; length: 16; D: TRBD1; CDR3: CSAESVGTAYLDTQYF; DNA: TGCAGTGCCGAGTCAGTCGGGACAGCCTACTTAGATACGCAGTATTTT
V: TRBV5-1; J: TRBJ2-7; size: .; length: 13; D: TRBD1; CDR3: CASRLDRAYEQYF; DNA: TGCGCCAGCAGACTTGACAGGGCCTACGAGCAGTACTTC
V: TRBV11-2; J: TRBJ1-1; size: many; length: 13; D: .; CDR3: CASSLTDNTEAFF; DNA: TGTGCCAGCAGCTTGACAGACAACACTGAAGCTTTCTTT
V: TRBV5-5; J: TRBJ2-4; size: few; length: 13; D: .; CDR3: CASSLENKNIQYF; DNA: TGTGCCAGCAGCCTGGAGAACAAAAACATTCAGTACTTC
V: TRBV6-2/TRBV6-3; J: TRBJ2-4; size: many; length: 18; D: TRBD2; CDR3: CASSQMTSGRKMGNIQYF; DNA: TGTGCCAGCAGCCAGATGACTAGCGGGAGAAAGATGGGAAACATTCAGTACTTC
V: TRBV5-1; J: TRBJ2-1; size: many; length: 14; D: .; CDR3: CASSLGTSHNEQFF; DNA: TGCGCCAGCAGCTTAGGGACGAGTCACAATGAGCAGTTCTTC
V: TRBV15; J: TRBJ2-5; size: few; length: 17; D: .; CDR3: CATSRDLRDKRQETQYF; DNA: TGTGCCACCAGCAGAGATCTGCGGGACAAGAGGCAAGAGACCCAGTACTTC
V: TRBV20-1; J: TRBJ2-1; size: many; length: 13; D: .; CDR3: CSAPSRSYNEQFF; DNA: TGCAGTGCCCCCAGTCGCTCCTACAATGAGCAGTTCTTC
V: TRBV5-1; J: TRBJ2-5; size: .; length: 14; D: TRBD2; CDR3: CASTGGGAVETQYF; DNA: TGCGCCAGCACGGGCGGGGGGGCCGTGGAGACCCAGTACTTC
V: TRBV5-1; J: TRBJ2-1; size: many; length: 15; D: TRBD2; CDR3: CASSSTSGNYNEQFF; DNA: TGCGCCAGCAGCTCGACTAGCGGGAATTACAATGAGCAGTTCTTC
V: TRBV7-6; J: TRBJ2-7; size: many; length: 15; D: TRBD1; CDR3: CASSLATGASYEQYF; DNA: TGTGCCAGCAGCTTAGCTACAGGGGCCTCCTACGAGCAGTACTTC